Included here is one T cell receptor beta chain sequence, with context. Its antigen is currently unknown. The data belong to a study of shared clonotypes between healthy human individuals. Study-wide context: Each donor contributed plates that comprised three CD4 naive, three CD4 memory, two CD8 naive and one CD8 memory.

Notes on the study in general: Some naive CD4 clonotypes, 5% to 5.5%, turned up in common across a handful of donors.

Terminally differentiated effector memory CD45RA+ cells were excluded from the naive CD8 cells, which were CD45RO-negative and positively selected for CCR7. When replicate PCRs were run on sorted subsets, they used 150 to 250 ng DNA, tens of thousands of T cell genomes. Original handling: Junction-only immunoSEQ sequences carried no quality scores, so filtering differed. Clones were read by immunoSEQ multiplex PCR, and TCRdb kept only the in-frame ones, dropping some. The DNA was the basis for D and trimming; V, J and clone size are from that table. The data show just over 2,000,000 clones, about 95% seen once. This CDR3 comprises 15 residues. Germline CDR1 SGHAT, CDR2 FQNNGV. V lost 0 bases and J lost 5; bases outside the gene matches: 3.

The sample comprised naive CD8+ T cells sorted from blood. The TCR sequence derives from a man between 18 and 35 years old in good health. The genes are TRBV11-2 and TRBJ2-1, with TRBD2 matching over 8 bases. The CDR3 reads CASSLELADNNEQFF. CDR3 bases: TGTGCCAGCAGCTTAGAACTAGCGGATAACAATGAGCAGTTCTTC.